Below, 16 T cell receptor beta chains from the same sample are listed, as sequenced in a study of T-cell reconstitution after alpha-beta-depleted transplantation in children. Unique molecular identifiers tagged the TCRbeta library. TCRdb used MiXCR to reprocess the PCR reads, holding one entry per CDR3 protein. The profile shows about 600,000 distinct CDR3 sequences, roughly 13% of them singletons. Sequencing used PBMCs, mostly from graft donor cells, obtained 360 days after TCRalphabeta/CD19-depleted stem cell transplant. These receptors were taken from a male patient aged 10 to 17 who had a stem cell transplant for acute myeloid leukemia, so the T cells may come from the graft donor.

This clonotype showed up many times. The gene calls are TRBV28 and TRBJ2-1, with D hard to call. The CDR3 totals 15 residues. Deletions cut 5 bases from V and 7 bases from J, with 18 bases between. In germline, CDR1 is MDHEN, CDR2 SYDVKM. The chain's CDR3 is CASSGPSATLNEQFF. The DNA of the CDR3 is TGTGCCAGCAGTGGGCCAAGCGCAACGCTTAATGAGCAGTTCTTC.

This clonotype was found many times. V is TRBV29-1 and J is TRBJ2-7; the D is unclear. Germline V gene lookup returns CDR1 SQVTM and CDR2 ANQGSEA. CDR3 size: 11 residues. Between the trimmed V and J ends, which lost 4 bases and 4 bases, there was a span of 8 bases. The CDR3 DNA is TGCAGCGTTGGGGGATCATACGAGCAGTACTTC. It translates to CSVGGSYEQYF.

This clonotype was observed at least ten times. The chain carries TRBV9 and TRBJ2-3; possibly TRBD2 for D (5 bases). V gave up 4 bases and J gave up 6 bases, with 15 bases separating them. Per the germline V gene, CDR1 is SGDLS and CDR2 is YYNGEE. The CDR3 has 14 residues. CDR3 region: CASSPDSLRDTQYF. DNA of the CDR3: TGTGCCAGCAGCCCGGACTCCCTCCGGGATACGCAGTATTTT. Supplemented by reference TRBV9 and TRBJ2-3, the full variable domain reads DSGVTQTPKHLITATGQRVTLRCSPRSGDLSVYWYQQSLDQGLQFLIQYYNGEERAKGNILERFSAQQFPDLHSELNLSSLELGDSALYFCASSPDSLRDTQYFGPGTRLTVL.

The rearrangement joins TRBV3-1 to TRBJ2-1; D is uncertain. The CDR3 loop spans 12 amino acids. Trimming stripped 4 bases from V and 6 bases from J, with 7 bases between. CDR1 and CDR2 from the germline V gene are LGHDT and YNNKEL (reference sequence). The CDR3 region is CASSPKRNEQFF. Here the CDR3 DNA reads TGTGCCAGCAGCCCAAAGCGCAATGAGCAGTTCTTC.

At least ten counts were recorded for this clonotype. The gene calls are TRBV12-3 or TRBV12-4 and TRBJ2-5, with 10 bases identical to TRBD2. The CDR3 has 17 residues. J gave up 2 bases and V 2 bases, and 8 bases lay outside the gene matches. The CDR3 reads CASSLPHLAGVQETQYF. The CDR3, as DNA: TGTGCCAGCAGTTTACCCCACCTAGCGGGAGTGCAAGAGACCCAGTACTTC.

V gene TRBV27 combines with J gene TRBJ2-1; TRBD1 or TRBD2 may be the D gene (5 bases each). CDR3 size: 12 residues. Trimming took off 6 bases at V and 9 bases at J, with 12 bases between the two ends. CDR1 is MNHEY and CDR2 is SMNVEV in the germline V gene (reference sequence). For the CDR3, the DNA is TGTGCCAGCAGCTTACCCGGGGCTGAGCAGTTCTTC. This sequence encodes CASSLPGAEQFF.

This clonotype showed up just a few times. The chain recombines TRBV12-5 with TRBJ2-7; no clear D. The CDR3 totals 12 residues. The germline gives CDR1 LGHNT, CDR2 FRNRAP. The ends were cut back, 3 bases at V and 5 bases at J, with 8 bases in the middle. CDR3 amino acids: CASGFLRHEQYF. The CDR3 DNA reads TGTGCTAGTGGTTTTTTGCGGCACGAGCAGTACTTC.

This chain uses TRBV4-3 with TRBJ2-2; 10 bases agree with TRBD2. With V trimmed by 0 bases and J by 3 bases, 7 bases remained unmatched. The germline V gene has CDR1 LGHNA and CDR2 YSLEER. The length of the CDR3 is 18 residues. CDR3 DNA: TGCGCCAGCAGCCAAGACTTCGCTAGCGGGAGTTACACCGGGGAGCTGTTTTTT. Protein sequence: CASSQDFASGSYTGELFF.

This clonotype showed up many times. The gene calls are TRBV20-1 and TRBJ1-2; TRBD1 aligns across 9 bases. The CDR3 runs to 13 residues. Germline lookup yields CDR1 DFQATT and CDR2 SNEGSKA (reference sequence). Unmatched junction bases numbered 5, after V lost 1 base and J lost 8 bases. The CDR3 DNA sequence: TGCAGTGCTAGAGGGACAGGGGAGAACGGCTACACCTTC. As protein: CSARGTGENGYTF.

This chain uses TRBV12-3 or TRBV12-4 with TRBJ2-7; maybe TRBD1 (6 bases). Trimming left V 1 base short and J 5 bases short, with 9 bases between. This CDR3 has 13 residues. Here the CDR3 reads CASSLGGLDEQYF. The CDR3 coding sequence is TGTGCCAGCAGTTTAGGGGGGCTCGACGAGCAGTACTTC.

This clonotype occurred a few times. The J gene is TRBJ1-1, the V gene TRBV30, with D possibly TRBD1 on 5 matching bases. CDR3 length: 14 residues. Trimming removed 2 bases at V and 1 base at J, with 11 bases between. Germline V lookup: CDR1 GTSNPN, CDR2 SVGIG (reference sequence). CDR3 amino acids: CAWSTGGRNTEAFF. As DNA, the CDR3 is TGTGCCTGGAGTACGGGGGGGAGGAACACTGAAGCTTTCTTT. The full variable domain, its missing parts supplied by reference TRBV30 and TRBJ1-1, is SQTIHQWPATLVQPVGSPLSLECTVEGTSNPNLYWYRQAAGRGLQLLFYSVGIGQISSEVPQNLSASRPQDRQFILSSKKLLLSDSGFYLCAWSTGGRNTEAFFGQGTRLTVV.

This chain joins TRBV28 and TRBJ2-1; D uncertain. Germline V gene sequence: CDR1 MDHEN, CDR2 SYDVKM. CDR3 size: 13 residues. V lost 9 bases and J lost 2, with 11 bases in between. DNA for the CDR3: TGTGCCAGTCGCGACATTACCTACAATGAGCAGTTCTTC. Translating it yields CASRDITYNEQFF.

The J gene is TRBJ2-1, the V gene TRBV29-1, with D maybe TRBD2 (5 bases). The ends were cut back, 8 bases at V and 0 bases at J, with 17 bases in the middle. Germline-derived CDR1 and CDR2 are SQVTM and ANQGSEA. This CDR3 has 15 amino acids. CDR3 DNA sequence: TGCAGCAAAATCCCGGGGTCGAGCTCCTACAATGAGCAGTTCTTC. Protein product: CSKIPGSSSYNEQFF.

This sequence joins TRBV7-2 and TRBJ2-5, with 8 bases fitting TRBD1. Trimming cost V 5 bases and J 5 bases; bases outside gene matches: 7. Germline CDR1 is SGHTA and CDR2 is FQGNSA. This CDR3 has 14 residues. The CDR3 loop reads CASSATGGKETQYF. In DNA form, the CDR3 reads TGTGCCAGCAGCGCTACAGGGGGTAAGGAGACCCAGTACTTC.

The chain's CDR3 is CSASKNEQYF. DNA of the CDR3: TGCAGTGCTAGCAAGAACGAGCAGTACTTC. The rearrangement links TRBV20-1 to TRBJ2-7; D not resolved. Looked up from germline, CDR1 is DFQATT and CDR2 is SNEGSKA (reference sequence). The CDR3 spans 10 residues. Trimming left V 3 bases short and J 5 bases short, with 5 bases between.

This clonotype showed up just a few times. The rearrangement joins TRBV20-1 to TRBJ2-7; 12 nucleotides line up with TRBD2. The CDR3 has 15 amino acids. Per the germline V gene, CDR1 is DFQATT and CDR2 is SNEGSKA (reference sequence). Trimming took 6 bases from V and 3 from J; bases not matched to a gene: 9. The CDR3 DNA reads as TGCAGTGCACCCAACGGACTAGCGGGACACTACGAGCAGTACTTC. Its protein product is CSAPNGLAGHYEQYF.